The 9 T cell receptor beta chains listed next were all sequenced from one sample in a study of cytomegalovirus exposure and HLA in healthy donors. Profiled with immunoSEQ multiplex PCR; TCRdb holds only in-frame clones, not every one. The sample carries hundreds of thousands of clones, just over 85% recorded once. Sequenced: PBMCs. The origin of the receptors is a woman under 30 in good health and CMV-seronegative.

This chain uses TRBV28 with TRBJ2-7; TRBD2 agrees at 7 bases. V was pared by 6 bases and J by 2 bases, with 22 bases of the junction left unmatched. CDR1 MDHEN and CDR2 SYDVKM come from the germline V gene. The CDR3 is 19 amino acids. The CDR3 sequence is CASSRRPPGGLSSPYEQYF. The CDR3 DNA reads as TGTGCCAGCAGCCGGCGACCCCCGGGAGGACTCAGTTCCCCCTACGAGCAGTACTTC.

This clone turned up a few times. This chain joins TRBV30 and TRBJ2-7; tentatively, D is TRBD2 (5 bases). The CDR3 length is 12 residues. V dropped 8 bases and J dropped 3 bases, with 14 bases sitting between them. Germline assignment: CDR1 GTSNPN and CDR2 SVGIG (reference sequence). CDR3 residues: CALRLALYEQYF. In DNA form, the CDR3 reads TGTGCCCTGCGGCTAGCTCTCTACGAGCAGTACTTC.

This chain links TRBV7-6 with TRBJ1-1; tentative D call: TRBD1 (5 bases). The CDR3 has 14 residues. Trimming removed 5 bases from V and 2 bases from J, with 12 bases in between. CDR1 is SGHVS, CDR2 FNYEAQ, per germline. The CDR3 DNA follows: TGTGCCAGCAGCCCGGGGGGTTCTAACACTGAAGCTTTCTTT. It encodes CASSPGGSNTEAFF.

This CDR3 reads CAKWTGMNYGYTF. In nucleotides, the CDR3 is TGTGCCAAATGGACAGGGATGAACTATGGCTACACCTTC. The rearrangement joins TRBV7-2 to TRBJ1-2; TRBD1 matches 8 bases. CDR3 size: 13 residues. Germline assignment: CDR1 SGHTA and CDR2 FQGNSA. J lost 2 bases, V lost 10 bases, and 6 bases had no gene match. Based on the CDR3 plus reference TRBV7-2 and TRBJ1-2, the full variable domain is GAGVSQSPSNKVTEKGKDVELRCDPISGHTALYWYRQSLGQGLEFLIYFQGNSAPDKSGLPSDRFSAERTGGSVSTLTIQRTQQEDSAVYLCAKWTGMNYGYTFGSGTRLTVV.

The V call is TRBV5-1, the J call TRBJ2-3; 9 nucleotides agree with TRBD1. V dropped 0 bases and J dropped 4; count of bases not matched to a gene: 3. This CDR3 has 15 amino acids. The germline gives CDR1 SGHRS, CDR2 YFSETQ. The CDR3 sequence is CASSLGDREPDTQYF. In DNA form, the CDR3 reads TGCGCCAGCAGCTTGGGGGACAGGGAGCCAGATACGCAGTATTTT. The variable domain in full, completed from reference TRBV5-1 and TRBJ2-3, reads KAGVTQTPRYLIKTRGQQVTLSCSPISGHRSVSWYQQTPGQGLQFLFEYFSETQRNKGNFPGRFSGRQFSNSRSEMNVSTLELGDSALYLCASSLGDREPDTQYFGPGTRLTVL.

This chain links TRBV14 with TRBJ2-1; TRBD2 is a possible D gene (6 bases). The germline CDR1 and CDR2 sequences are SGHDN and FVKESK. V gave up 0 bases and J gave up 4 bases, with 13 bases separating them. CDR3 length: 16 residues. The CDR3 nucleotides are TGTGCCAGCAGCCAAGATAGGAGGGCGGCTTACAATGAGCAGTTCTTC. Its protein product is CASSQDRRAAYNEQFF.

This chain joins TRBV27 and TRBJ2-7; D perhaps matches TRBD2 (5 bases). The CDR3 is 15 residues long. Germline CDR1 MNHEY, CDR2 SMNVEV (reference sequence). The germline V and J ends were trimmed by 6 bases and 3 bases, with 18 bases remaining between them. Written as DNA, the CDR3 is TGTGCCAGCAGCCGTAGAGGGCTGGGAAACTACGAGCAGTACTTC. Its translation: CASSRRGLGNYEQYF.

The genes are TRBV15 and TRBJ2-7, with 12 nucleotides matching TRBD1. This CDR3 has 14 residues. CDR1 and CDR2 from the germline V gene are LNHNV and YYDKDF (reference sequence). With V trimmed by 5 bases and J by 4 bases, 3 bases remained unmatched. The CDR3: CATSWDRGPYEQYF. DNA for the CDR3: TGTGCCACCAGCTGGGACAGGGGGCCTTACGAGCAGTACTTC.

V and J are TRBV18 and TRBJ1-1, with D possibly being TRBD1 (6 bases). The V and J ends lost 1 base and 5 bases respectively, with 17 bases between them. Germline CDR1 reads KGHSH; CDR2 reads LQKENI. The CDR3 is made up of 16 amino acids. CDR3 protein: CASSPRHSGGQTEAFF. In DNA form, the CDR3 reads TGTGCCAGCTCACCACGCCATTCCGGGGGGCAAACTGAAGCTTTCTTT.